Listed below are T cell receptor beta chains from one sample, sequenced in a study of shared clonotypes between healthy human individuals. Some clones are missing from TCRdb's copy, which holds only in-frame ones; the method was immunoSEQ multiplex PCR. The data show roughly 2 million clones, approximately 94% seen once. Specimen: naive CD4+ T cells sorted from blood. All receptors derive from a man between 18 and 29 years old in good health. Each CDR3 is given with its conserved first and last residue. The order of the fields is D gene, V gene, clone size, J gene, CDR3 DNA, CDR3 protein. The D gene is left open where the match is weak. Rows give clone size only sometimes, using once, few, many, or a class for an expanded clone.

TRBD2	TRBV10-3	NA	TRBJ2-7	TGTGCCTCTCGAGCGGGACCCCTCCACGAGCAGTACTTC	CASRAGPLHEQYF
TRBD2	TRBV2	NA	TRBJ2-7	TGTGCCAGCAGTGAAGCGGCTAGCGGGGGGGCTCCTCATATGGAGCAGTACTTC	CASSEAASGGAPHMEQYF
NA	TRBV30	NA	TRBJ2-3	TGTGCCTGGAGTGTACAGTCTAGCACAGATACGCAGTATTTT	CAWSVQSSTDTQYF
NA	TRBV11-2	NA	TRBJ2-7	TGTGCCAGCAGTTATACGGGCGGTCCGTACGAGCAGTACTTC	CASSYTGGPYEQYF
TRBD2	TRBV4-1	NA	TRBJ2-7	TGCGCCAGCAGCCCCGCGGGGGGGCGCTCCTACGAGCAGTACTTC	CASSPAGGRSYEQYF
TRBD1	TRBV25-1	NA	TRBJ2-2	TGTGCCAGCAGTAGGGACAGGTACACCGGGGAGCTGTTTTTT	CASSRDRYTGELFF
NA	TRBV6-1	NA	TRBJ2-7	TGTGCCAGCAGTGAAGGTGGCCAATCCTACGAGCAGTACTTC	CASSEGGQSYEQYF
TRBD2	TRBV14	NA	TRBJ2-3	TGTGCCAGCAGCCAAGTTCCCGGACTAGCACCGGGGTCAGATACGCAGTATTTT	CASSQVPGLAPGSDTQYF
NA	TRBV12-2	few	TRBJ1-2	TGTGCAAGTCGCTCCGACAGCTTTCCTAACTATGGCTACACCTTC	CASRSDSFPNYGYTF
NA	TRBV11-2	once	TRBJ2-1	TGTGCCAGCAGCTTAGGGGCTACTCCCTACAATGAGCAGTTCTTC	CASSLGATPYNEQFF
TRBD2	TRBV5-1	NA	TRBJ2-7	TGCGCCAGCAGCTTGAGGGCTAGCGGGACCTCCTACGAGCAGTACTTC	CASSLRASGTSYEQYF
TRBD1	TRBV4-2	NA	TRBJ1-2	TGTGCCAGCAGCCTAGGACAGGATGCTAACTATGGCTACACCTTC	CASSLGQDANYGYTF
NA	TRBV18	once	TRBJ1-1	TGTGCCAGCTCACCACAGGGTTTAAACACTGAAGCTTTCTTT	CASSPQGLNTEAFF
NA	TRBV7-6	NA	TRBJ1-5	TGTGCCAGCAGCTTAGTAGGGGAGGGTCAGCCCCAGCATTTT	CASSLVGEGQPQHF
TRBD1	TRBV6-5	NA	TRBJ1-5	TGTGCCAGCAGTTTCCAACAGGGGCGTCAGCCCCAGCATTTT	CASSFQQGRQPQHF
NA	TRBV18	NA	TRBJ1-1	TGTGCCAGCTCACCATCAGTTAACACTGAAGCTTTCTTT	CASSPSVNTEAFF
NA	TRBV6-5	NA	TRBJ1-3	TGTGCCAGCAGCACGACAGTATCCTCTGGAAACACCATATATTTT	CASSTTVSSGNTIYF
NA	TRBV9	NA	TRBJ1-6	TGTGCCAGCAGCCCCGAGGGATCGTTTTATAATTCACCCCTCCACTTT	CASSPEGSFYNSPLHF
TRBD1	TRBV19	NA	TRBJ1-4	TGTGCCAGTAGTGTGGGACAGACAGAAAAACTGTTTTTT	CASSVGQTEKLFF
TRBD2	TRBV5-4	NA	TRBJ2-3	TGTGCCAGCAGCCGATCTAGCGGGAGCACAGATACGCAGTATTTT	CASSRSSGSTDTQYF
NA	TRBV9	NA	TRBJ2-7	TGTGCCAGCAGCGTAGGGGTAGGCCAAAACTCCTACGAGCAGTACTTC	CASSVGVGQNSYEQYF
NA	TRBV6-5	NA	TRBJ1-2	TGTGCCAGCAGCCGAAGACAGGACACTAACTATGGCTACACCTTC	CASSRRQDTNYGYTF
NA	TRBV19	once	TRBJ2-5	TGTGCCAGTAGTATGAACCAGGGCAAACAAGAGACCCAGTACTTC	CASSMNQGKQETQYF
NA	TRBV5-6	NA	TRBJ2-7	TGTGCCAGCAGCTCCGGACGGGGCTCCTACGAGCAGTACTTC	CASSSGRGSYEQYF
TRBD2	TRBV5-1	NA	TRBJ2-3	TGCGCCAGCAGCTTCGCGGGAGGGAGCACAGATACGCAGTATTTT	CASSFAGGSTDTQYF
NA	TRBV6-1	NA	TRBJ1-1	TGTGCCAGCAGTGGGTTGGGGGGCGCGGGTACTGAAGCTTTCTTT	CASSGLGGAGTEAFF
TRBD1	TRBV19	NA	TRBJ2-4	TGTGCCAGTAGTATAGAAGGGACAGGGGGAGAAGCCAAAAACATTCAGTACTTC	CASSIEGTGGEAKNIQYF
NA	TRBV5-1	NA	TRBJ1-2	TGCGCCAGCAGCCCAGGGAATGGCTACACCTTC	CASSPGNGYTF
NA	TRBV27	NA	TRBJ2-2	TGTGCCAGCAGTTTATGGCCCAGGGGTGGCGCCGGGGAGCTGTTTTTT	CASSLWPRGGAGELFF
TRBD1	TRBV29-1	NA	TRBJ1-4	TGCAGCGTTCAGGGGGCGCATGAAAAACTGTTTTTT	CSVQGAHEKLFF
TRBD1	TRBV7-9	NA	TRBJ2-7	TGTGCCAGCAGCTGGACAGGGGGTACCTACGAGCAGTACTTC	CASSWTGGTYEQYF
TRBD1	TRBV25-1	NA	TRBJ2-3	TGTGCCAGCAGTGAATATAAAGGGACAGGTAGCACAGATACGCAGTATTTT	CASSEYKGTGSTDTQYF
NA	TRBV4-1	NA	TRBJ2-7	TGCGCCAGCAGCCACTTCGAGGGGGAATACGAGCAGTACTTC	CASSHFEGEYEQYF
NA	TRBV6-1	NA	TRBJ1-2	TGTGCCAGCAGTGAAGCGCCATCCCAGGCATATGGCTACACCTTC	CASSEAPSQAYGYTF
NA	TRBV30	NA	TRBJ1-5	TGTGCCTGGAGTTTAGGGACAAGCAATCAGCCCCAGCATTTT	CAWSLGTSNQPQHF
TRBD2	TRBV5-1	NA	TRBJ2-3	TGCGCCAGCAGCTTGGGACTAGCGGGGGGACTAGATACGCAGTATTTT	CASSLGLAGGLDTQYF
NA	TRBV27	NA	TRBJ2-4	TGTGCCAGCAGCTCCGACGGAGCCCGGATCCCCAACATTCAGTACTTC	CASSSDGARIPNIQYF
TRBD1	TRBV7-2	NA	TRBJ2-5	TGTGCCAGCAGCTTAGAAGGGACAGGAGGGGGGACCCAGTACTTC	CASSLEGTGGGTQYF
TRBD1	TRBV15	NA	TRBJ2-5	TGTGCCACCAGCAGAGATGCAGGGGGAGAGACCCAGTACTTC	CATSRDAGGETQYF
TRBD2	TRBV11-1	NA	TRBJ2-3	TGTGCCAGCAGCTTAAGTCTAGCGGGCTACACAGATACGCAGTATTTT	CASSLSLAGYTDTQYF